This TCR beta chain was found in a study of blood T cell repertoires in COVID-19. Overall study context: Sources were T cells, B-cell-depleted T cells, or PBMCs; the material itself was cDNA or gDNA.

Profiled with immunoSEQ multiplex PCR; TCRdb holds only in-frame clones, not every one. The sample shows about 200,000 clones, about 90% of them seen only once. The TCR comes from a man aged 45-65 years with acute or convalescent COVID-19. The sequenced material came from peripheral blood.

The CDR3 region has the DNA TGTGCCAGCAGCTTAGACAGGAGCTCCTACAATGAGCAGTTCTTC. This translates into CASSLDRSSYNEQFF. The rearrangement uses TRBV7-8 and TRBJ2-1; tentatively, D is TRBD1 (5 bases). The germline V gene has CDR1 SGHVS and CDR2 FQNEAQ. Trimming removed 1 base from V and 0 bases from J, with 7 bases in between. This CDR3 has 15 residues.